Following are 26 T cell receptor beta chains from one sample sequenced in a study of blood T cells in healthy people across ages. It was with a sample-barcoded 5' primer and a J-beta primer mix that a second PCR of roughly 6 to 12 cycles was run. TCRdb ran MiXCR on the 5' RACE reads and lists one entry per CDR3 protein. This table holds about 1,600,000 distinct CDR3 sequences, 42% found once. Material: blood. Receptors originate from a woman aged 18-30 years in good health.

This clonotype has more than one count but fewer than ten. The chain has TRBV20-1 and TRBJ2-5; no definite D call. The CDR3 extends over 15 amino acids. The germline V and J ends were trimmed by 6 bases and 1 base, with 18 bases remaining between them. Germline loops: CDR1 DFQATT, CDR2 SNEGSKA (reference sequence). CDR3 amino acids: CSAPTLGRTQETQYF. The CDR3 DNA follows: TGCAGTGCACCAACTCTAGGGCGGACCCAAGAGACCCAGTACTTC.

The chain recombines TRBV9 with TRBJ1-5; 7 bases line up with TRBD1. CDR3 length: 15 residues. Germline-derived CDR1 and CDR2 are SGDLS and YYNGEE. The ends lost 0 bases at V and 4 bases at J; junction bases unmatched: 4. The CDR3 reads CASSVEAGGNQPQHF. The CDR3 DNA reads as TGTGCCAGCAGCGTAGAGGCAGGGGGGAATCAGCCCCAGCATTTT.

The chain couples TRBV10-3 to TRBJ2-3; D gene uncertain. Trimming took 6 bases from V and 5 from J, leaving 12 bases between them. CDR1 ENHRY and CDR2 SYGVKD come from the germline V gene. The CDR3 is made up of 13 amino acids. CDR3 sequence reads: CAISPYSEDTQYF. CDR3 bases: TGTGCCATCAGCCCATACTCGGAAGATACGCAGTATTTT.

The chain combines TRBV7-2 with TRBJ2-5; 13 nucleotides align to TRBD2. CDR3 length equals 18 residues. The germline V gene has CDR1 SGHTA and CDR2 FQGNSA. Germline trimming cut 0 bases from V and 2 bases from J; bases unmatched to any gene: 6. As DNA, the CDR3 is TGTGCCAGCAGCTTAGCAGCGACTAGCGGGAGGTGGCAAGAGACCCAGTACTTC. Protein product: CASSLAATSGRWQETQYF.

This rearrangement joins TRBV5-1 to TRBJ2-5, with 9 bases fitting TRBD2. Losses at the gene ends were 0 bases for V and 3 bases for J; bases not matched to a gene: 3. The CDR3 is made up of 15 amino acids. CDR1 SGHRS and CDR2 YFSETQ come from the germline V gene. The CDR3 DNA sequence: TGCGCCAGCAGCTTGGTGACTAGCGGAAAAGAGACCCAGTACTTC. Encoded protein: CASSLVTSGKETQYF.

The chain couples TRBV6-2 or TRBV6-3 to TRBJ2-5, with TRBD2 identical over 10 bases. This CDR3 is 16 amino acids long. The V and J ends lost 6 bases and 2 bases, in that order; junction bases with no gene match: 9. Germline V gene data show CDR1 as MNHEY and CDR2 as SVGEGT. The CDR3 loop is CASSQPSGRAQETQYF. The CDR3 nucleotides are TGTGCCAGCAGCCAGCCAAGCGGGAGGGCTCAAGAGACCCAGTACTTC.

This clonotype came up a few times. CDR3 nucleotides: TGTGCCAGCAGTTTTTACGGGGACGGCTACACCTTC. It yields the protein CASSFYGDGYTF. This chain uses TRBV27 with TRBJ1-2; D might be TRBD1 (5 bases). V gave up 3 bases and J gave up 8 bases, with 10 bases separating them. CDR3 length: 12 amino acids. Per the germline V gene, CDR1 is MNHEY and CDR2 is SMNVEV (reference sequence).

Only a few counts were recorded for this clonotype. Written as DNA, the CDR3 is TGCGCCAGCAGCATCAGGGGAGGGGGGAACAATGAGCAGTTCTTC. It is translated as CASSIRGGGNNEQFF. The chain uses TRBV5-1 and TRBJ2-1; TRBD2 might be the D (7 bases). CDR3 length: 15 amino acids. V lost 4 bases to trimming and J lost 5 bases, with 16 bases between them. Germline CDR1 is SGHRS and CDR2 is YFSETQ. The whole variable domain, remainder taken from reference TRBV5-1 and TRBJ2-1, is KAGVTQTPRYLIKTRGQQVTLSCSPISGHRSVSWYQQTPGQGLQFLFEYFSETQRNKGNFPGRFSGRQFSNSRSEMNVSTLELGDSALYLCASSIRGGGNNEQFFGPGTRLTVL.

This clonotype was recorded a few times. J is TRBJ2-1 and V is TRBV24-1; TRBD2 agrees at 14 bases. The CDR3 is made up of 16 amino acids. V trimming: 4 bases; J trimming: 10 bases; junction bases outside the gene matches: 8. Germline values: CDR1 KGHDR, CDR2 SFDVKD. CDR3 sequence (DNA): TGTGCCACCAGTGAGGCCGGGACTAGCGGGAGAGGCGAGCAGTTCTTC. It yields the protein CATSEAGTSGRGEQFF.

This clonotype was detected a few times. This chain uses TRBV6-5 with TRBJ2-7; the D gene could be TRBD1 or TRBD2 (5 bases each). V was cut by 4 bases and J by 3 bases, with 16 bases left in between. CDR3 size: 15 residues. CDR1 and CDR2 (germline): MNHEY, SVGAGI. Here the CDR3 reads CASSSPGTAVYEQYF. The CDR3, as DNA: TGTGCCAGCAGTTCCCCGGGGACCGCAGTCTACGAGCAGTACTTC.

This chain joins TRBV20-1 and TRBJ1-2, with D unresolved. V was cut by 0 bases and J by 4 bases, with 12 bases left in between. The germline gives CDR1 DFQATT, CDR2 SNEGSKA (reference sequence). The CDR3 covers 14 residues. CDR3 coding DNA: TGCAGTGCTAGAGATTTAAACCAACCCTATGGCTACACCTTC. This translates into CSARDLNQPYGYTF.

The rearrangement uses TRBV6-5 and TRBJ2-1; 7 positions agree with TRBD2. With V trimmed by 3 bases and J by 7 bases, 6 bases remained unmatched. CDR1 and CDR2 (germline): MNHEY, SVGAGI. This CDR3 has 14 residues. CDR3 DNA sequence: TGTGCCAGCAGTTATAGGAGGGAGGGAAATGAGCAGTTCTTC. Translation gives CASSYRREGNEQFF.

This clonotype was counted between two and nine times. The CDR3 sequence is CSARDFASSYNEQYF. As DNA, the CDR3 is TGCAGTGCTAGAGATTTCGCGAGCTCCTACAATGAGCAGTACTTC. The V gene is TRBV20-1, the J gene TRBJ2-1; D remains unclear. With the DNA end fitting TRBJ2-7 better, the J assignment may be wrong. The CDR3 contains 15 residues. Germline assignment: CDR1 DFQATT and CDR2 SNEGSKA (reference sequence).

This clonotype was seen only a few times. The chain joins TRBV20-1 to TRBJ2-7; no firm D call. The CDR3 is made up of 16 amino acids. Germline CDR1 and CDR2: DFQATT and SNEGSKA (reference sequence). Trimming removed 0 bases from V and 6 bases from J, with 21 bases in between. CDR3 sequence: CSARDRAAIRPLEQYF. Written as DNA, the CDR3 is TGCAGTGCTAGAGATCGGGCCGCCATTAGGCCTCTCGAGCAGTACTTC.

This clonotype was counted only a few times. This sequence joins TRBV20-1 and TRBJ2-3, with 9 positions matching TRBD2. Germline V gene data show CDR1 as DFQATT and CDR2 as SNEGSKA (reference sequence). The J segment lost 2 bases and the V segment lost 2 bases, leaving 5 bases of the junction unmatched. The CDR3 is 15 residues long. The chain's CDR3 is CSARWASGVTDTQYF. The CDR3 DNA follows: TGCAGTGCTAGATGGGCTAGCGGGGTCACAGATACGCAGTATTTT.

This clonotype was counted a single time. The chain recombines TRBV10-3 with TRBJ2-7; 14 bases map to TRBD2. The junction had 23 bases not matched to a gene; V was cut back by 3 bases and J by 7 bases. From germline, CDR1 is ENHRY and CDR2 SYGVKD. CDR3 length: 21 amino acids. The CDR3, as DNA: TGTGCCATCAGTGAAATTAAGTCTCAAGCGACTAGCGGGGGGGGGTACAATGAGCAGTACTTC. Protein: CAISEIKSQATSGGGYNEQYF.

This clonotype was detected a few times. The V call is TRBV3-1, the J call TRBJ2-7; either TRBD1 or TRBD2 may supply D (5 bases each). The CDR3 loop spans 17 amino acids. Looked up from germline, CDR1 is LGHDT and CDR2 is YNNKEL (reference sequence). Trimming cost V 3 bases and J 1 base, with 19 bases left between them. The CDR3 DNA sequence: TGTGCCAGCAGCCATCAGGCTGGCCGGGACGGGTCCTACGAGCAGTACTTC. Its protein is CASSHQAGRDGSYEQYF.

This clonotype was detected only a few times. The chain has TRBV18 and TRBJ2-2, with D tentatively TRBD1 (6 bases). The CDR3 spans 15 residues. The ends were cut back, 6 bases at V and 4 bases at J, with 15 bases in the middle. Germline-derived CDR1 and CDR2 are KGHSH and LQKENI. The CDR3 DNA is TGTGCCAGCTCGCCGAGACCAGGGGCCACCGGGGAGCTGTTTTTT. Translated, it gives CASSPRPGATGELFF.

The chain has TRBV10-3 and TRBJ2-1; no reliable D call. CDR3 size: 14 residues. CDR1 and CDR2 from the germline V gene are ENHRY and SYGVKD. The V and J ends lost 0 bases and 3 bases respectively, with 6 bases between them. CDR3 in DNA: TGTGCCATCAGTGAGTCGCTTAGCTACAATGAGCAGTTCTTC. This sequence encodes CAISESLSYNEQFF.

This chain connects TRBV12-5 to TRBJ2-5, with D possibly matching TRBD2 (8 bases). TRBJ2-7 explains the end of the DNA better; the J call may be wrong. Germline CDR1 and CDR2: LGHNT and FRNRAP. The CDR3 consists of 13 residues. Here the CDR3 DNA reads TGTGCTACCGGGGGGGACAGACCCTACGAGCAGTACTTC. Its protein product is CATGGDRPYEQYF.

A few counts support this clonotype. CDR3 protein: CASSYSIQGSYGYTF. The CDR3 DNA reads TGTGCCAGCAGCTATAGCATACAGGGGAGTTATGGCTACACCTTC. The chain recombines TRBV7-2 with TRBJ1-2, with 7 positions matching TRBD1. This CDR3 is 15 amino acids long. Germline V gene data show CDR1 as SGHTA and CDR2 as FQGNSA. Unmatched junction bases numbered 10, after V lost 4 bases and J lost 5 bases.

The chain joins TRBV12-5 to TRBJ2-3, with D tentatively TRBD1 (6 bases). Germline V CDR1 and CDR2: LGHNT, FRNRAP. The CDR3 length is 14 residues. V was trimmed by 1 base and J by 5 bases, leaving 10 bases between them. The CDR3 DNA reads TGTGCTAGTGGTTTGGAGGGGGTGGTAGATACGCAGTATTTT. It is translated as CASGLEGVVDTQYF.

This clonotype was found a few times. V usage is TRBV2 and J usage is TRBJ2-5, with D possibly called TRBD1 or TRBD2 (5 bases each). Germline values: CDR1 SNHLY, CDR2 FYNNEI. This CDR3 spans 13 amino acids. The V end was cut by 7 bases, the J end by 5 bases, with 14 bases between. The DNA for the CDR3 is TGTGCCAGCATTCGGCTAGAGGGGGAGACCCAGTACTTC. It yields the protein CASIRLEGETQYF.

The rearrangement links TRBV10-3 to TRBJ2-1; TRBD2 matches at 9 bases. V shed 3 bases and J 3 bases; nucleotides not matched to a gene: 6. The CDR3 extends over 16 amino acids. Germline V CDR1 and CDR2: ENHRY, SYGVKD. The DNA for the CDR3 is TGTGCCATCAGTGAAGGAACTAGCGGGTTCTACAATGAGCAGTTCTTC. This gives the protein CAISEGTSGFYNEQFF.

This clonotype was seen a handful of times. This rearrangement joins TRBV29-1 to TRBJ2-5, with 10 bases fitting TRBD2. Germline CDR1 SQVTM, CDR2 ANQGSEA. The V gene end was trimmed by 2 bases and the J gene end by 4 bases; junction bases not matched to a gene: 10. This CDR3 contains 16 residues. The CDR3 sequence is CSVEFRGLAFSETQYF. CDR3 DNA: TGCAGCGTTGAATTCCGGGGACTAGCGTTCTCAGAGACCCAGTACTTC.

This clonotype has ten or more counts. The gene calls are TRBV20-1 and TRBJ2-1; 10 bases line up with TRBD2. The length of the CDR3 is 18 residues. Germline trimming cut 5 bases from V and 1 base from J; bases unmatched to any gene: 14. Germline V gene lookup returns CDR1 DFQATT and CDR2 SNEGSKA (reference sequence). The CDR3 here is CSAPRTGTSARSYNEQFF. CDR3 nucleotide sequence: TGCAGTGCTCCCAGAACCGGGACTAGCGCGCGGTCCTACAATGAGCAGTTCTTC.